Shown below are 21 T cell receptor beta chains from a single sample sequenced in a study of beta chain features in type 1 diabetes. Of the isolated RNA, all was reverse transcribed, and so the sequenced material was expressed TCRB transcripts. Assay: immunoSEQ multiplex PCR; the TCRdb copy retains only in-frame clones and omits some. The sample includes about 410,000 clones, over 11% of them seen just once. Sequences were obtained from naive CD4+ T cells from blood. Receptors were obtained from a young man in good health.

This clone was counted only a few times. In DNA, the CDR3 is TGTGCCACAACCATCGAGGGCACCGGGGAGCTGTTTTTT. Its protein is CATTIEGTGELFF. The chain uses TRBV6-5 and TRBJ2-2; D is perhaps TRBD2 (5 bases). Germline lookup yields CDR1 MNHEY and CDR2 SVGAGI. This CDR3 spans 13 amino acids. The V and J ends lost 10 bases and 4 bases respectively, with 13 bases between them.

This rearrangement joins TRBV5-1 to TRBJ2-1; possible D gene TRBD1, 6 bases. Trimming took 0 bases from V and 8 from J, leaving 15 bases between them. The CDR3 contains 15 residues. Germline lookup yields CDR1 SGHRS and CDR2 YFSETQ. This CDR3 reads CASSLDRAGVDEQFF. The CDR3 DNA is TGCGCCAGCAGCTTGGACAGGGCTGGGGTCGATGAGCAGTTCTTC.

V is TRBV25-1 and J is TRBJ1-1; D perhaps matches TRBD1 (6 bases). Germline V lookup: CDR1 MGHDK, CDR2 SYGVNS. The CDR3 is 14 amino acids. V was cut by 3 bases and J by 4 bases, with 12 bases left in between. DNA of the CDR3: TGTGCCAGCAGTGAGACAGGAAGTGGCACTGAAGCTTTCTTT. Its protein is CASSETGSGTEAFF.

The gene calls are TRBV5-1 and TRBJ2-3; weak D call: TRBD2 (5 bases). Germline CDR1 and CDR2: SGHRS and YFSETQ. Trimming stripped 2 bases from V and 0 bases from J, with 10 bases between. The CDR3 is made up of 15 amino acids. In DNA, the CDR3 is TGCGCCAGCAGCTTAATAGCGACAAGCACAGATACGCAGTATTTT. Translation gives CASSLIATSTDTQYF.

The rearrangement joins TRBV7-9 to TRBJ2-7; D is unclear. CDR1 is SEHNR and CDR2 is FQNEAQ in the germline V gene (reference sequence). V lost 3 bases and J lost 2, with 8 bases in between. This CDR3 is built from 13 residues. The CDR3 loop is CASSFENAYEQYF. DNA for the CDR3: TGTGCCAGCAGCTTTGAGAACGCCTACGAGCAGTACTTC.

This clone was observed a handful of times. This rearrangement joins TRBV5-1 to TRBJ2-1; D not certain. Germline CDR1 SGHRS, CDR2 YFSETQ. This CDR3 contains 15 residues. The V end was cut by 0 bases, the J end by 7 bases, with 14 bases between. Here the CDR3 DNA reads TGCGCCAGCAGCTTGGCCCCGAGTCCCGGGAATGAGCAGTTCTTC. Its protein product is CASSLAPSPGNEQFF. The whole variable domain, filled in from reference TRBV5-1 and TRBJ2-1, reads KAGVTQTPRYLIKTRGQQVTLSCSPISGHRSVSWYQQTPGQGLQFLFEYFSETQRNKGNFPGRFSGRQFSNSRSEMNVSTLELGDSALYLCASSLAPSPGNEQFFGPGTRLTVL.

V is TRBV14 and J is TRBJ2-1, with a tentative D call TRBD1 (5 bases). Trimming cost V 4 bases and J 8 bases, with 18 bases left between them. CDR1 SGHDN and CDR2 FVKESK come from the germline V gene. CDR3 size: 15 residues. The CDR3: CASSRIGVGVDEQFF. CDR3 nucleotides: TGTGCCAGCAGCCGTATAGGGGTCGGAGTCGATGAGCAGTTCTTC.

This clone was counted a few times. The chain links TRBV5-1 to TRBJ2-5; D not resolved. Germline CDR1 reads SGHRS; CDR2 reads YFSETQ. This CDR3 has 13 residues. V was clipped by 0 bases and J by 4 bases, with 7 bases between them. The CDR3 here is CASSLAKRETQYF. CDR3 nucleotide sequence: TGCGCCAGCAGCTTGGCCAAGAGAGAGACCCAGTACTTC. Looking up the rest from reference TRBV5-1 and TRBJ2-5 gives the full variable domain: KAGVTQTPRYLIKTRGQQVTLSCSPISGHRSVSWYQQTPGQGLQFLFEYFSETQRNKGNFPGRFSGRQFSNSRSEMNVSTLELGDSALYLCASSLAKRETQYFGPGTRLLVL.

This clone was detected ten times or more. The sample has other DNA sequences that encode this CDR3 too. This rearrangement joins TRBV29-1 to TRBJ2-6; D unclear. Germline V CDR1 and CDR2: SQVTM, ANQGSEA. This CDR3 has 13 amino acids. V gave up 4 bases and J gave up 0 bases, with 4 bases separating them. CDR3 bases: TGCAGCGTTGGGTACTCTGGGGCCAACGTCCTGACTTTC. Translation: CSVGYSGANVLTF.

This clone was counted a few times. This chain links TRBV7-6 with TRBJ2-4; perhaps TRBD2 as D (6 bases). The length of the CDR3 is 13 residues. Trimming shortened V by 5 bases and J by 9 bases, and 14 bases separated the two germline ends. The V gene's germline CDR1 is SGHVS and CDR2 FNYEAQ. As DNA, the CDR3 is TGTGCCAGCAGCATCCGGGACTCTGGCATTCAGTACTTC. Encoded protein: CASSIRDSGIQYF.

This clone was picked up a small number of times. The J gene is TRBJ1-2, the V gene TRBV12-5, with a tentative D call TRBD1 (5 bases). V was shortened by 7 bases and J by 4 bases, with 13 bases between the two germline ends. This CDR3 has 13 residues. The germline V gene has CDR1 LGHNT and CDR2 FRNRAP. The CDR3 coding sequence is TGTGCTAGTGCCCCCGGGGACCTCTATGGCTACACCTTC. This sequence encodes CASAPGDLYGYTF.

Only a few counts were recorded for this clone. The chain uses TRBV29-1 and TRBJ1-1; no firm D call. The CDR3 is 12 amino acids. V shed 7 bases and J shed 2 bases, with 11 bases lying between them. CDR1 and CDR2 (germline): SQVTM, ANQGSEA. DNA for the CDR3: TGCAGCGCTTCGGGAGTAAACACTGAAGCTTTCTTT. It codes for CSASGVNTEAFF.

The table lists this clone with a few counts. Other DNA sequences in this specimen translate into the identical CDR3. V gene TRBV15 combines with J gene TRBJ2-5; D unclear. The germline CDR1 and CDR2 sequences are LNHNV and YYDKDF (reference sequence). CDR3 size: 12 residues. The V and J ends lost 1 base and 4 bases respectively, with 4 bases between them. In DNA form, the CDR3 reads TGTGCCACCAGCAGAGCGGGAGAGACCCAGTACTTC. Translated: CATSRAGETQYF.

This clone was picked up a small number of times. One end of the junction does not line up with germline, which may come from a read error. The V gene is TRBV6-5, the J gene TRBJ1-4; maybe TRBD1 (6 bases). The CDR3 is 11 residues long. In germline, CDR1 is MNHEY, CDR2 SVGAGI. For the CDR3, the DNA is TGTGCCAGCAGCGGTGCCGGGACAAGTTGGTTT. It yields the protein CASSGAGTSWF.

The genes are TRBV5-6 and TRBJ2-7; D is possibly TRBD2 (6 bases). Trimming shortened V by 9 bases and J by 7 bases, and 20 bases separated the two germline ends. The CDR3 loop spans 13 amino acids. Germline V gene sequence: CDR1 SGHDT, CDR2 YYEEEE. The CDR3 region is CATYSGTTGEQYV. Here the CDR3 DNA reads TGTGCCACCTATAGCGGTACCACGGGGGAGCAGTACGTC.

The rearrangement uses TRBV4-1 and TRBJ1-5, with unresolved D. The CDR3 consists of 15 residues. V was pared by 2 bases and J by 0 bases, with 8 bases between. Per the germline V gene, CDR1 is MGHRA and CDR2 is YSYEKL. The CDR3 DNA is TGCGCCAGCAGCCAACTCTCATATAGCAATCAGCCCCAGCATTTT. This gives the protein CASSQLSYSNQPQHF.

This clone showed up just a few times. V usage is TRBV11-1 and J usage is TRBJ2-3; D gene ambiguous. V was cut by 3 bases and J by 5 bases, with 9 bases left in between. CDR1 and CDR2 (germline): SGHAT, FQDESV (reference sequence). This CDR3 is 13 amino acids long. The CDR3 is CASSLGRRDTQYF. The CDR3 DNA reads TGTGCCAGCAGCTTGGGCCGGAGAGATACGCAGTATTTT. The full variable domain, in which reference TRBV11-1 and TRBJ2-3 provide the parts outside the CDR3, is EAEVAQSPRYKITEKSQAVAFWCDPISGHATLYWYRQILGQGPELLVQFQDESVVDDSQLPKDRFSAERLKGVDSTLKIQPAELGDSAMYLCASSLGRRDTQYFGPGTRLTVL.

This clone was seen a few times. The V and J genes are TRBV5-1 and TRBJ2-1; the match to TRBD2 covers 10 bases. J lost 8 bases, V lost 0 bases, and 5 bases had no gene match. This CDR3 spans 15 amino acids. Germline loops: CDR1 SGHRS, CDR2 YFSETQ. In DNA, the CDR3 is TGCGCCAGCAGCTTGGTTAGCGGGGGGCTCGATGAGCAGTTCTTC. Its protein product is CASSLVSGGLDEQFF.

The V call is TRBV23-1, the J call TRBJ1-2, with D perhaps matching TRBD1 (5 bases). TRBV23-1 is flagged as an ORF with uncertain function. This CDR3 spans 13 amino acids. V was pared by 4 bases and J by 2 bases, with 8 bases between. CDR3 sequence reads: CASSPPGNYGYTF. The CDR3, as DNA: TGCGCCAGCAGTCCGCCAGGGAACTATGGCTACACCTTC.

A few counts support this clone. This sequence joins TRBV5-4 and TRBJ2-3, with 9 bases aligning to TRBD2. V lost 5 bases to trimming and J lost 7 bases; unmatched junction nucleotides: 14. This CDR3 contains 16 residues. Germline V gives CDR1 SGHNT, CDR2 YYREEE (reference sequence). The CDR3 protein is CASRPQGRGGRNTQYF. The CDR3 region has the DNA TGTGCCAGCAGACCCCAAGGGCGGGGGGGCCGGAATACGCAGTATTTT.

The rearrangement uses TRBV18 and TRBJ2-7, with D possibly being TRBD2 (5 bases). The CDR3 has 14 amino acids. CDR1 is KGHSH and CDR2 is LQKENI in the germline V gene. Trimming stripped 8 bases from V and 1 base from J, with 15 bases between. CDR3 DNA: TGTGCCAGCCATCCCCCCGGGAAATCCTACGAGCAGTACTTC. The encoded protein is CASHPPGKSYEQYF.